The source of this TCR beta chain is a study of T-cell reconstitution after alpha-beta-depleted transplantation in children. This clonotype was counted many times. Using unique molecular identifiers, the investigators prepared the TCRbeta library. TCRdb reprocessed the PCR reads with MiXCR, giving one entry per CDR3 protein. The repertoire holds about 22,000 distinct CDR3 sequences, with about a tenth as singletons. Trimming removed 4 bases at V and 4 bases at J, with 11 bases between. The CDR3 runs 13 residues. From germline, CDR1 is SGHRS and CDR2 YFSETQ. The chain joins TRBV5-1 to TRBJ1-2; D gene uncertain. The input for sequencing was PBMCs from the stem cell graft donor, taken from the stem cell graft. The receptor's source is a human donor who donated a stem cell graft to a child with chronic granulomatous disease. The chain's CDR3 is CASSESTSYGYTF. The CDR3 DNA is TGCGCCAGCAGCGAGTCGACTAGCTATGGCTACACCTTC.